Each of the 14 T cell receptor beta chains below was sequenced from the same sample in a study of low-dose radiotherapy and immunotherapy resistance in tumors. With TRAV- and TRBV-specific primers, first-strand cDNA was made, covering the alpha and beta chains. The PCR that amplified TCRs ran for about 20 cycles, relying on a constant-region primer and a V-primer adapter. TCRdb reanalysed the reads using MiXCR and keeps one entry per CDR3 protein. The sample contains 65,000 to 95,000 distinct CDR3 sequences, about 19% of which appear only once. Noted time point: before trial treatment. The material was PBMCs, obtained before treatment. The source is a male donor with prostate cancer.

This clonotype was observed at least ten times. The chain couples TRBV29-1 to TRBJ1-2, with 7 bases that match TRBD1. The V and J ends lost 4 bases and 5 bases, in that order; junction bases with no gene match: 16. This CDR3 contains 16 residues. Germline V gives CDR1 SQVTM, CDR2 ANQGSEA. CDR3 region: CSVVPLVGGQGYGYTF. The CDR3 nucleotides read TGCAGCGTTGTCCCTCTCGTAGGGGGCCAAGGATATGGCTACACCTTC.

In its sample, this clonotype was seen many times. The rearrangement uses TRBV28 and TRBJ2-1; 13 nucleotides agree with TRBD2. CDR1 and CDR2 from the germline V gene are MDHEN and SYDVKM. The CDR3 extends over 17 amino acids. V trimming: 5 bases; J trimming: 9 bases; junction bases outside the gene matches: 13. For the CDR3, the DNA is TGTGCCAGCAGTCTTCAGACTAGCGGGAGGTTGCTGGGTGAGCAGTTCTTC. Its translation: CASSLQTSGRLLGEQFF.

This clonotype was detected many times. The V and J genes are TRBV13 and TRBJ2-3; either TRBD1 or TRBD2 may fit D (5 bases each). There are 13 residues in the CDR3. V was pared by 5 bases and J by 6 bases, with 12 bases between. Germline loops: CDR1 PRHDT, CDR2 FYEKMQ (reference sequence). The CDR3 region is CASSRDGGDTQYF. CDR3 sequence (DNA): TGTGCCAGCAGCCGGGACGGAGGCGATACGCAGTATTTT.

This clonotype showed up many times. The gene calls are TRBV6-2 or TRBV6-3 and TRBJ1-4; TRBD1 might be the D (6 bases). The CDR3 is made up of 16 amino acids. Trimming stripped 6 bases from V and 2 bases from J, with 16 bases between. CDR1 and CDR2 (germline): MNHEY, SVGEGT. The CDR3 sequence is CASSPGAGGTNEKLFF. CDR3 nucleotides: TGTGCCAGCAGCCCCGGAGCCGGGGGCACTAATGAAAAACTGTTTTTT.

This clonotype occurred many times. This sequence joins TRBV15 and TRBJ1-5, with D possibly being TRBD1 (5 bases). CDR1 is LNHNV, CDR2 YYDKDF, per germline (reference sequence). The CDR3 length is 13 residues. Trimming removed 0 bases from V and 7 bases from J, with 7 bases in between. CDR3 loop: CATSRDWGQPQHF. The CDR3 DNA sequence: TGTGCCACCAGCAGAGATTGGGGGCAGCCCCAGCATTTT.

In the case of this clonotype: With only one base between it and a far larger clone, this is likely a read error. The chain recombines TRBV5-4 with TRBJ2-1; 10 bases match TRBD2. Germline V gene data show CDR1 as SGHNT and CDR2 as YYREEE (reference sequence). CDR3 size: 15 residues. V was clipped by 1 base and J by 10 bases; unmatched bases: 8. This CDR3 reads CASSLTGLASYEQFF. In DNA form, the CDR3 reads TGTGCCAGCAGCTTGACGGGACTAGCGTCCTACGAGCAGTTCTTC.

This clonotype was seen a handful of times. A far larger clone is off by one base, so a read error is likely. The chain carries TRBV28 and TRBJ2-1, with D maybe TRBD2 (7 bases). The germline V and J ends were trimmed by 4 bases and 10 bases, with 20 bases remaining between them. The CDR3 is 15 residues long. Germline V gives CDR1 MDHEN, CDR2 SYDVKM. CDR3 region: CASSSLAGANYEQFF. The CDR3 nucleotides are TGTGCCAGCAGTTCCTTGGCGGGGGCCAACTACGAGCAGTTCTTC.

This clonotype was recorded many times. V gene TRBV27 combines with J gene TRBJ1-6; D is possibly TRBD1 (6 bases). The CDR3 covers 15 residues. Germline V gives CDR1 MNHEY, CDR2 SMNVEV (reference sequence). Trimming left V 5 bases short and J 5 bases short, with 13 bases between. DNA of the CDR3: TGTGCCAGCAGTATACAGGGAGTCGATAATTCACCCCTCCACTTT. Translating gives CASSIQGVDNSPLHF.

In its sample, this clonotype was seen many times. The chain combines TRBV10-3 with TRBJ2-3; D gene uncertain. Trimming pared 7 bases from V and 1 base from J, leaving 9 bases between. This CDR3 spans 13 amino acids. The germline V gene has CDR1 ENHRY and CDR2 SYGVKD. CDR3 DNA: TGTGCCATCAATCGCGACGGCACAGATACGCAGTATTTT. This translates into CAINRDGTDTQYF.

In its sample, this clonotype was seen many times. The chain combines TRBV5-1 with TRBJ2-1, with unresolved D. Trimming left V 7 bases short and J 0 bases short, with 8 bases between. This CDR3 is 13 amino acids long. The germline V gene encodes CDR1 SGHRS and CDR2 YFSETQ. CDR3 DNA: TGCGCCAGCGTTCCACCCTCCTACAATGAGCAGTTCTTC. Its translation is CASVPPSYNEQFF.

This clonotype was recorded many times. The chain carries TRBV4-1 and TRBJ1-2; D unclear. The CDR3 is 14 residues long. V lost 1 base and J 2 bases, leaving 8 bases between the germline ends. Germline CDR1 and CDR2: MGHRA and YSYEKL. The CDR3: CASSQGTANYGYTF. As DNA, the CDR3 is TGCGCCAGCAGCCAAGGTACAGCCAACTATGGCTACACCTTC.

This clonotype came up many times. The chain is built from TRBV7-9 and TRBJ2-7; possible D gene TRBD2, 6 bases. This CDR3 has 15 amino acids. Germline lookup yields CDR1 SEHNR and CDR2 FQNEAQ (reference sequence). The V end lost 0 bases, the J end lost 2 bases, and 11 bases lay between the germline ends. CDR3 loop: CASSLAAGPTYEQYF. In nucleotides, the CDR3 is TGTGCCAGCAGCTTAGCGGCGGGACCTACCTACGAGCAGTACTTC.

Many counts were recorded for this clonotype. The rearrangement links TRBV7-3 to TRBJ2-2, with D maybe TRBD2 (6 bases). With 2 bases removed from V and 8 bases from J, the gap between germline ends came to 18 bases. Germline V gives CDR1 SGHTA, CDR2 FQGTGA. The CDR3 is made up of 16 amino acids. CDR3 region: CASSLSSVTPAGELFF. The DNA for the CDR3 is TGTGCCAGCAGCTTATCTAGCGTGACGCCGGCAGGGGAGCTGTTTTTT. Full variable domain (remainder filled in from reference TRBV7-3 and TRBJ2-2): GAGVSQTPSNKVTEKGKYVELRCDPISGHTALYWYRQSLGQGPEFLIYFQGTGAADDSGLPNDRFFAVRPEGSVSTLKIQRTERGDSAVYLCASSLSSVTPAGELFFGEGSRLTVL.

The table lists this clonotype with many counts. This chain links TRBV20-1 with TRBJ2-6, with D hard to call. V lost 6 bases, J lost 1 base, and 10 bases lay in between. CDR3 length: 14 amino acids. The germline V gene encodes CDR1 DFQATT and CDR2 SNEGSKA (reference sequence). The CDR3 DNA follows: TGCAGTGCAACCGGTTCTTCTGGGGCCAACGTCCTGACTTTC. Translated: CSATGSSGANVLTF.